The T cell receptor beta chain under discussion was sequenced for a study of blood T cell repertoires in COVID-19. Repertoires were generated with immunoSEQ multiplex PCR, while TCRdb's copy carries only in-frame clones and drops some. Seen here are fewer than 200,000 clones, about 86% observed once, and the top ten hold about 9.6%. Germline CDR1 SGHAT, CDR2 FQNNGV. Trimming took off 5 bases at V and 3 bases at J, with 25 bases between the two ends. The CDR3 has 18 residues. The chain employs TRBV11-2 and TRBJ1-1; weak D call: TRBD1 (5 bases). The source of this sequence is a man between 50 and 59 years old with active or convalescent COVID-19. Sample: peripheral blood. CDR3 nucleotide sequence: TGTGCCAGCAGCCCTCAGGGCCAGGGCACCGTTCAGGACACTGAAGCTTTCTTT. The encoded protein is CASSPQGQGTVQDTEAFF.